These 27 T cell receptor beta chains came from one sample sequenced in a study of T cell responses to AZD1222 COVID-19 vaccine. TCRdb keeps only in-frame clones here, not all; method: immunoSEQ multiplex PCR. The sample includes about 170,000 clones, 85% to 90% of them seen just once. The sequencing used peripheral blood, collected on day 0 of AZD1222 vaccination. The source of these receptors is an adult in good health.

This rearrangement joins TRBV19 to TRBJ2-6, with 8 bases lining up with TRBD1. Germline V CDR1 and CDR2: LNHDA, SQIVND (reference sequence). The V and J ends lost 5 bases and 2 bases, in that order; junction bases with no gene match: 2. The CDR3 runs to 15 residues. CDR3 protein: CASSAQGAGANVLTF. The DNA for the CDR3 is TGTGCCAGTAGTGCACAGGGGGCTGGGGCCAACGTCCTGACTTTC. The full variable domain, rest sourced from reference TRBV19 and TRBJ2-6, is DGGITQSPKYLFRKEGQNVTLSCEQNLNHDAMYWYRQDPGQGLRLIYYSQIVNDFQKGDIAEGYSVSREKKESFPLTVTSAQKNPTAFYLCASSAQGAGANVLTFGAGSRLTVL.

This chain connects TRBV30 to TRBJ2-7; no clear D gene. The CDR3 totals 12 residues. Germline V gene lookup returns CDR1 GTSNPN and CDR2 SVGIG (reference sequence). V was cut by 0 bases and J by 5 bases, with 8 bases left in between. DNA for the CDR3: TGTGCCTGGAGTGTAGACTCGGACGAGCAGTACTTC. It specifies CAWSVDSDEQYF.

The chain joins TRBV10-1 to TRBJ2-7; possibly TRBD2 for D (6 bases). The CDR3 runs to 12 residues. Germline loops: CDR1 WNHNN, CDR2 SYGVQD (reference sequence). The CDR3: CATRRAIYEQYV. The CDR3 DNA reads as TGCGCAACTCGGAGGGCGATATACGAGCAGTACGTC.

The chain recombines TRBV3-1 (or the pseudogene TRBV3-2) with TRBJ1-4; TRBD1 might be the D (5 bases). The germline V gene encodes CDR1 LGHDT and CDR2 YNNKEL (reference sequence). V gave up 1 base and J gave up 0 bases, with 12 bases separating them. The CDR3 consists of 17 residues. CDR3 residues: CASSQGYGAATNEKLFF. The CDR3 DNA reads TGTGCCAGCAGCCAAGGGTATGGGGCCGCAACTAATGAAAAACTGTTTTTT.

This clone was counted once. The rearrangement links TRBV3-1 (or the pseudogene TRBV3-2) to TRBJ2-4; no clear D. The V gene lost 4 bases and the J gene lost 8 bases, with 9 bases spanning the gap. There are 12 residues in the CDR3. Germline values: CDR1 LGHDT, CDR2 YNNKEL (reference sequence). CDR3 bases: TGTGCCAGCAGCCTGTTGAAGGACATTCAGTACTTC. As protein: CASSLLKDIQYF.

The chain employs TRBV5-1 and TRBJ1-2; 8 bases match TRBD1. CDR1 SGHRS and CDR2 YFSETQ come from the germline V gene. This CDR3 region has 13 residues. V dropped 4 bases and J dropped 1; count of bases not matched to a gene: 0. CDR3 DNA sequence: TGCGCCAGCAGCGGACAGGGTAACTATGGCTACACCTTC. Protein: CASSGQGNYGYTF.

This clone appeared once. The CDR3 DNA follows: TGTGCCAGCAGTTTAGTCGATGAGCAGTTCTTC. This encodes CASSLVDEQFF. The rearrangement links TRBV12-3 or TRBV12-4 to TRBJ2-1, with D uncertain. The CDR3 runs 11 residues. Trimming pared 1 base from V and 8 bases from J, leaving 3 bases between.

The chain recombines TRBV27 with TRBJ2-3, with 9 bases fitting TRBD2. CDR1 is MNHEY, CDR2 SMNVEV, per germline (reference sequence). The CDR3 has 15 amino acids. J gave up 5 bases and V 2 bases, and 5 bases lay outside the gene matches. The CDR3 coding sequence is TGTGCCAGCAGTTTAGAGAGCGGGGGGATAGATACGCAGTATTTT. It encodes CASSLESGGIDTQYF.

V is TRBV2 and J is TRBJ1-1; 7 nucleotides match TRBD1. Germline CDR1 and CDR2: SNHLY and FYNNEI. The length of the CDR3 is 13 residues. Losses at the gene ends were 5 bases for V and 7 bases for J; bases not matched to a gene: 7. The CDR3 spells CASSLKTGFEAFF. The CDR3 DNA sequence: TGTGCCAGCAGTCTCAAGACAGGGTTTGAAGCTTTCTTT.

This chain links TRBV7-9 with TRBJ2-7, with D perhaps matching TRBD2 (5 bases). Germline lookup yields CDR1 SEHNR and CDR2 FQNEAQ (reference sequence). V was clipped by 8 bases and J by 2 bases, with 16 bases between them. This CDR3 contains 14 residues. The CDR3 reads CASEGPGRAYEQYF. The CDR3 nucleotides read TGTGCCAGCGAGGGTCCGGGCAGAGCCTACGAGCAGTACTTC.

The count of this clone is one. The germline gene is not matched at one end of the junction; a read error may be the cause. The genes are TRBV7-7 and TRBJ2-2, with D hard to call. The CDR3 totals 16 residues. Germline CDR1 and CDR2: SSHAT and FNYEAQ (reference sequence). Here the CDR3 reads CASSPRARFDTGELFF. Written as DNA, the CDR3 is TGTGCTAGCAGCCCCCGCGCGCGGTTCGACACCGGGGAGCTGTTTTTT.

The rearrangement uses TRBV5-1 and TRBJ1-4; D gene unclear. Germline CDR1 reads SGHRS; CDR2 reads YFSETQ. The CDR3 consists of 17 residues. V gave up 4 bases and J gave up 0 bases, with 16 bases separating them. The DNA for the CDR3 is TGCGCCAGCAGCCCTACACCGACCTCTGCAACTAATGAAAAACTGTTTTTT. Amino acid sequence: CASSPTPTSATNEKLFF.

The CDR3 loop reads CASSFPRGYSSGNTIYF. The CDR3 DNA reads as TGTGCCAGCAGCTTCCCCCGTGGCTATAGCTCTGGAAACACCATATATTTT. The chain combines TRBV5-6 with TRBJ1-3; D not resolved. V lost 2 bases to trimming and J lost 0 bases, with 15 bases between them. The CDR3 spans 17 residues. The germline gives CDR1 SGHDT, CDR2 YYEEEE.

V gene TRBV5-6 combines with J gene TRBJ2-7, with D uncertain. This CDR3 has 14 residues. CDR1 is SGHDT, CDR2 YYEEEE, per germline. The V and J ends lost 4 bases and 4 bases respectively, with 15 bases between them. The CDR3 region has the DNA TGTGCCAGCAGCCACCCTAGGCAGGTTTACGAGCAGTACGTC. Its translation is CASSHPRQVYEQYV.

J is TRBJ2-3 and V is TRBV27; D is undetermined. V lost 2 bases and J lost 2, with 8 bases in between. Germline CDR1 and CDR2: MNHEY and SMNVEV (reference sequence). The CDR3 loop spans 14 amino acids. The chain's CDR3 is CASSLIDTTDTQYF. The DNA for the CDR3 is TGTGCCAGCAGTTTAATTGACACCACAGATACGCAGTATTTT.

The chain links TRBV24-1 to TRBJ1-4; TRBD1 aligns across 8 bases. CDR1 and CDR2 (germline): KGHDR, SFDVKD. Trimming removed 3 bases from V and 2 bases from J; junction bases left unmatched: 1. The CDR3 is made up of 15 amino acids. CDR3 protein: CATSDTGGTNEKLFF. The CDR3 DNA reads TGTGCCACCAGTGATACAGGGGGGACTAATGAAAAACTGTTTTTT.

This chain links TRBV19 with TRBJ2-7, with D possibly being TRBD1 or TRBD2 (6 bases each). Looked up from germline, CDR1 is LNHDA and CDR2 is SQIVND (reference sequence). Trimming took off 2 bases at V and 0 bases at J, with 17 bases between the two ends. The CDR3 totals 17 residues. This CDR3 reads CASSILWGAASSYEQYF. In DNA, the CDR3 is TGTGCCAGTAGTATACTCTGGGGGGCAGCCAGCTCCTACGAGCAGTACTTC.

The chain uses TRBV11-2 and TRBJ2-1; D remains unclear. Germline V CDR1 and CDR2: SGHAT, FQNNGV. This CDR3 comprises 13 residues. The ends were cut back, 4 bases at V and 8 bases at J, with 12 bases in the middle. The CDR3 is CASSSPMLDEQFF. In nucleotides, the CDR3 is TGTGCCAGCAGCTCCCCCATGTTGGATGAGCAGTTCTTC. Variable domain in full (rest from reference TRBV11-2 and TRBJ2-1): EAGVAQSPRYKIIEKRQSVAFWCNPISGHATLYWYQQILGQGPKLLIQFQNNGVVDDSQLPKDRFSAERLKGVDSTLKIQPAKLEDSAVYLCASSSPMLDEQFFGPGTRLTVL.

V usage is TRBV6-5 and J usage is TRBJ2-7; no definite D call. Germline V gene sequence: CDR1 MNHEY, CDR2 SVGAGI. This CDR3 has 16 amino acids. V lost 0 bases and J 0 bases, leaving 12 bases between the germline ends. The CDR3: CASSYSAGESSYEQYF. The DNA for the CDR3 is TGTGCCAGCAGTTACTCTGCAGGAGAGAGCTCCTACGAGCAGTACTTC.

The chain has TRBV7-9 and TRBJ1-4, with a tentative D call TRBD1 (5 bases). Looked up from germline, CDR1 is SEHNR and CDR2 is FQNEAQ (reference sequence). V lost 5 bases and J 8 bases, leaving 18 bases between the germline ends. This CDR3 spans 15 amino acids. CDR3 DNA sequence: TGTGCCAGCAGCAAGGGGTTAGGTCTAAAGGAAAAACTGTTTTTT. Translation gives CASSKGLGLKEKLFF.

This clone turned up a few times. This chain links TRBV5-4 with TRBJ1-5; TRBD1 aligns across 8 bases. Per the germline V gene, CDR1 is SGHNT and CDR2 is YYREEE (reference sequence). The CDR3 covers 16 residues. J gave up 5 bases and V 4 bases, and 11 bases lay outside the gene matches. CDR3 in DNA: TGTGCCAGCAGCCAACGTGGGACAGGAGGTGATCAGCCCCAGCATTTT. Amino acid sequence: CASSQRGTGGDQPQHF. The full variable domain, with the rest looked up from reference TRBV5-4 and TRBJ1-5, is ETGVTQSPTHLIKTRGQQVTLRCSSQSGHNTVSWYQQALGQGPQFIFQYYREEENGRGNFPPRFSGLQFPNYSSELNVNALELDDSALYLCASSQRGTGGDQPQHFGDGTRLSIL.

In its sample, this clone was seen once. The rearrangement links TRBV2 to TRBJ1-1; D might be TRBD1 (5 bases). This CDR3 has 14 amino acids. Germline V gene data show CDR1 as SNHLY and CDR2 as FYNNEI. V lost 5 bases to trimming and J lost 1 base, with 11 bases between them. DNA for the CDR3: TGTGCCAGCAGTAGGGACGGCCCGAACACTGAAGCTTTCTTT. Translated, it gives CASSRDGPNTEAFF.

With respect to this clone: One junction end does not reproduce the germline sequence, and a read error may be involved. This sequence joins TRBV7-7 and TRBJ2-5; D perhaps matches TRBD2 (6 bases). This CDR3 has 16 amino acids. The germline V gene has CDR1 SSHAT and CDR2 FNYEAQ (reference sequence). In DNA, the CDR3 is TGTGCTAGCAGCCCAGGTCGACTAGTGGGTCAGGAGACCCAGTACTTC. It specifies CASSPGRLVGQETQYF.

The V call is TRBV7-2, the J call TRBJ2-1, with TRBD1 as a possible D gene (6 bases). This CDR3 contains 13 residues. Germline lookup yields CDR1 SGHTA and CDR2 FQGNSA. The V end was cut by 6 bases, the J end by 9 bases, with 15 bases between. The CDR3 coding sequence is TGTGCCAGCAGACCGACTACAGGGAGTGAGCAGTTCTTC. Its translation: CASRPTTGSEQFF.

V is TRBV4-2 and J is TRBJ2-4; D remains ambiguous. Trimming took off 0 bases at V and 1 base at J, with 7 bases between the two ends. Germline V CDR1 and CDR2: LGHNA, YNFKEQ. The CDR3 covers 15 residues. The CDR3 loop is CASSQDQSAKNIQYF. For the CDR3, the DNA is TGTGCCAGCAGCCAAGATCAGTCGGCCAAAAACATTCAGTACTTC.

This clone was detected only once. This chain links TRBV12-3 or TRBV12-4 with TRBJ2-7; maybe TRBD2 (5 bases). There are 12 residues in the CDR3. V was cut by 8 bases and J by 0 bases, with 8 bases left in between. CDR3 sequence reads: CASGSFSYEQYF. In DNA form, the CDR3 reads TGTGCCAGCGGGAGTTTCTCCTACGAGCAGTACTTC.

The genes are TRBV19 and TRBJ1-1; D is possibly TRBD1 (6 bases). Between the trimmed V and J ends, which lost 3 bases and 0 bases, there was a span of 14 bases. Germline lookup yields CDR1 LNHDA and CDR2 SQIVND (reference sequence). The CDR3 is 16 amino acids. The CDR3, as DNA: TGTGCCAGTAGTATGGCTAGGGAGGGGGTGAACACTGAAGCTTTCTTT. Translating it yields CASSMAREGVNTEAFF.